The present entry profiles one TCR beta chain with its context. The specificity of this receptor is unknown. The junction differs from germline at one of its ends, possibly a read error. The germline V gene specifies LGHNA as CDR1 and YSLEER as CDR2. The CDR3, from cysteine to phenylalanine, totals 13 residues. Solely the CDR3 DNA is kept, with 39 bases framed from the first base. This sample was included in a study of T cell repertoires in cytomegalovirus infection (dated by TCRdb to the late 2010s). Describing the broader study: Peptide stimulations targeted recently identified HLA-C-restricted CMV epitopes, whose presentation resists viral immunomodulation, together with well-studied HLA-B-restricted epitopes. Donor HLA type was relevant to the analysis, because carriage of CMV infection together with the matching HLA type was indicated by public TCR beta signatures.

The sample's treatment or condition label is to be understood as: in vitro stimulation with specific CMV peptide epitopes to enrich CMV-specific T cells. The instrument given in TCRdb is Illumina HiSeq 1500. The public reads were quality trimmed at Q25 with fastp and then assembled into clones with MiXCR by TCRdb, keeping productive beta chains. Under each unique CDR3 protein, matching rows form one entry showing the most common genes and DNA. The sample yields just under 500,000 distinct CDR3 sequences; about 33% were counted once. 17% of the sample comes from the top ten. The paper's findings and limits, for the study overall: The ex vivo response was dominated by HLA-C-restricted CMV-specific TCR beta clonotypes, and the single most frequent clonotype in two of eight donors was supplied by these HLA-C-restricted clonotypes. Cumulative frequency of public TCR beta family members discriminated carriers of CMV infection plus the relevant HLA type in this cohort and an independent roughly 320-donor cohort.

Material: cultured PBMCs, obtained from culture after CMV antigen stimulation. This clonotype was sampled from a human donor in good health (CMV status not recorded). Some clones in this sample may be carry-over from other donors' samples. The rearrangement combines TRBV4-3 with TRBJ1-2; no D gene can be assigned with confidence. The sequenced DNA: TGCGCCAGCACCCAAGTTACAGCCTATGGCTACACCTTC. It encodes CASTQVTAYGYTF.